The clone carrying this T cell receptor (beta chain) occurred once. Its cognate antigen is unknown. This sample's RNA came from whole unsorted tissue. The normal lung tissue was taken more than 3 cm from the tumor edge. The germline V gene encodes CDR1 MNHEY and CDR2 SVGAGI. The CDR3 totals 12 residues. V was trimmed by 6 bases and J by 8 bases, leaving 14 bases between them. The library came from three nested PCR rounds adapted from ARM-PCR protocols. TCRdb re-called the multiplex PCR reads with MiXCR, one entry per CDR3 protein. The table has about 44,000 distinct CDR3 sequences, approximately 59% seen once. This sample stems from a study of tumor and adjacent non-tumor tissue in lung cancer. Study in general: The patients, 10 men and 4 or 5 women, were about 31 to 76 with stage I to III disease. The study's findings and limits: Tumor tissue had significantly higher TCR diversity than normal lung.

The chain joins TRBV6-5 to TRBJ2-7, with TRBD1 as a possible D gene (5 bases). Sequences were obtained from distant non-tumor lung tissue. The receptor comes from a woman aged 40 to 50 with non-small cell lung cancer. Here the CDR3 reads CASRRDSSKQYF. CDR3 nucleotides: TGTGCCAGCAGAAGAGACAGTAGCAAGCAGTACTTC.